This T cell receptor beta chain was captured in a study of cytomegalovirus exposure and HLA in healthy donors. Overall study results and limits: Investigators reported approximately 170 TCR beta chains as tied to cytomegalovirus. Testing in vitro showed a few CMV-associated chains specific for CMV antigens. Diagnosis of cytomegalovirus status made by the classifier reportedly showed high specificity and sensitivity.

Germline V gene lookup returns CDR1 SNHLY and CDR2 FYNNEI. V dropped 7 bases and J dropped 4; count of bases not matched to a gene: 8. This CDR3 spans 15 amino acids. Remarks on this clone: Its target is not known.

Data came from immunoSEQ multiplex PCR; TCRdb stores just in-frame clones and leaves some out. The table shows roughly 270,000 clones, with 88% occurring only once. The TCR originated in a woman younger than 30 in good health and CMV-seronegative. The V call is TRBV2, the J call TRBJ1-5; TRBD1 matches at 9 bases. Sequencing was performed on PBMCs. In DNA, the CDR3 is TGTGCCAGCATTGAGACAGGGGGAGTTAATCAGCCCCAGCATTTT. Its protein is CASIETGGVNQPQHF.